The next 31 T cell receptor beta chains were all read from a single sample in a study of cytomegalovirus exposure and HLA in healthy donors. The PCR contained 60 Vbeta and 13 Jbeta primers. Measured with immunoSEQ multiplex PCR; TCRdb has only the in-frame clones, and not every one. The sample contains around 170,000 clones, more than 80% of which appear only once. The sequencing sample was made of PBMCs. Receptors originate from a woman aged 45 to 65 in good health and CMV-seropositive.

This sequence joins TRBV6-1 and TRBJ2-7, with a weak D call TRBD1 (7 bases). The germline V gene has CDR1 MNHNS and CDR2 SASEGT. Deletions cut 2 bases from V and 5 bases from J, with 10 bases between. There are 13 residues in the CDR3. In DNA, the CDR3 is TGTGCCAGCAGTGAAACAGGGGAGGACGAGCAGTACTTC. Protein: CASSETGEDEQYF.

The count of this clone is one. The rearrangement joins TRBV27 to TRBJ2-1, with D maybe TRBD2 (5 bases). This CDR3 contains 14 residues. The germline V gene encodes CDR1 MNHEY and CDR2 SMNVEV (reference sequence). V lost 4 bases, J lost 4 bases, and 11 bases lay in between. The CDR3 spells CASSSRGLYNEQFF. The DNA for the CDR3 is TGTGCCAGCAGTTCCCGCGGGCTTTACAATGAGCAGTTCTTC.

This sequence joins TRBV25-1 and TRBJ2-7; a weak D match, TRBD1 (5 bases). This CDR3 is built from 16 residues. CDR1 MGHDK and CDR2 SYGVNS come from the germline V gene. Trimming pared 3 bases from V and 0 bases from J, leaving 15 bases between. The CDR3, as DNA: TGTGCCAGCAGTGACCTGGGGCCATCCGACTCCTACGAGCAGTACTTC. Translation gives CASSDLGPSDSYEQYF.

The rearrangement uses TRBV6-1 and TRBJ2-3, with D unresolved. The CDR3 is 13 amino acids. V lost 7 bases to trimming and J lost 6 bases, with 14 bases between them. Per the germline V gene, CDR1 is MNHNS and CDR2 is SASEGT. CDR3 DNA sequence: TGTGCCAGCAACCCGCGCGGCGCGGATACGCAGTATTTT. It is translated as CASNPRGADTQYF.

The J gene is TRBJ2-1, the V gene TRBV2, with 7 bases aligning to TRBD2. Germline CDR1 and CDR2: SNHLY and FYNNEI. V was clipped by 8 bases and J by 5 bases; unmatched bases: 6. The CDR3 sequence is 13 residues long. The DNA for the CDR3 is TGTGCCAGCCAGCGGGGCGGAAACAATGAGCAGTTCTTC. Amino acid sequence: CASQRGGNNEQFF.

The chain employs TRBV6-4 and TRBJ2-1; 10 nucleotides match TRBD2. The CDR3 extends over 15 amino acids. Germline V lookup: CDR1 MRHNA, CDR2 SNTAGT. J gave up 8 bases and V 0 bases, and 4 bases lay outside the gene matches. For the CDR3, the DNA is TGTGCCAGCAGTGACTCAGCGGGGGGGCTCGATGAGCAGTTCTTC. It specifies CASSDSAGGLDEQFF.

The V and J genes are TRBV7-7 and TRBJ2-7; TRBD1 matches at 8 bases. CDR1 and CDR2 (germline): SSHAT, FNYEAQ (reference sequence). This CDR3 comprises 12 residues. Here the CDR3 DNA reads TGTGCTAGCTCAGGACAGGGCTACGAGCAGTACTTC. This codes for CASSGQGYEQYF.

With respect to this clone: The junction and the germline gene differ at one end; a read error may be behind it. V is TRBV7-9 and J is TRBJ1-5; 8 bases agree with TRBD1. CDR1 is SEHNR, CDR2 FQNEAQ, per germline (reference sequence). This CDR3 comprises 14 residues. CDR3 amino acids: CSSSASGGGQPQHF. The CDR3 DNA follows: TGTTCCAGCAGCGCATCAGGGGGCGGTCAGCCCCAGCATTTT.

The chain recombines TRBV6-1 with TRBJ1-2, with D uncertain. V was shortened by 1 base and J by 2 bases, with 11 bases between the two germline ends. The germline V gene has CDR1 MNHNS and CDR2 SASEGT. This CDR3 has 15 amino acids. The CDR3 loop reads CASSEGGTLNYGYTF. The CDR3, as DNA: TGTGCCAGCAGTGAAGGCGGCACCCTCAACTATGGCTACACCTTC.

The chain combines TRBV7-9 with TRBJ1-2; 8 bases fit TRBD1. The CDR3 is made up of 15 amino acids. The J segment lost 4 bases and the V segment lost 1 base, leaving 5 bases of the junction unmatched. Germline CDR1 and CDR2: SEHNR and FQNEAQ (reference sequence). The CDR3 bases are TGTGCCAGCAGCTTAGTTTCAGGGGGCGCCTATGGCTACACCTTC. This codes for CASSLVSGGAYGYTF.

Only one count was recorded for this clone. The chain joins TRBV27 to TRBJ2-1; possible D gene TRBD2, 5 bases. The CDR3 consists of 12 residues. Trimming took off 7 bases at V and 3 bases at J, with 7 bases between the two ends. Germline CDR1 MNHEY, CDR2 SMNVEV (reference sequence). The CDR3 here is CASKDYYNEQFF. CDR3 in DNA: TGTGCCAGCAAAGACTACTACAATGAGCAGTTCTTC.

Points on this clone: The junction departs from the called germline gene at one end, perhaps through a read error. Different DNA sequences within this sample yield the same CDR3. The V and J genes are TRBV7-9 and TRBJ2-5; 9 bases map to TRBD2. This CDR3 has 12 amino acids. Germline V CDR1 and CDR2: SEHNR, FQNEAQ (reference sequence). CDR3 DNA: TGTTCCAGCAGCCCTAGCGGGAAAACCCAGTACTTC. Amino acids: CSSSPSGKTQYF.

V is TRBV6-6 and J is TRBJ1-1; D gene ambiguous. Germline V gene data show CDR1 as MNHNY and CDR2 as SVGAGI (reference sequence). Trimming cost V 8 bases and J 0 bases, with 10 bases left between them. The CDR3 is 13 amino acids. The CDR3 here is CASLSAVNTEAFF. The DNA of the CDR3 is TGTGCCAGCCTCTCGGCGGTGAACACTGAAGCTTTCTTT.

V is TRBV5-1 and J is TRBJ2-7, with TRBD1 identical over 9 bases. The J segment lost 2 bases and the V segment lost 3 bases, leaving 3 bases of the junction unmatched. CDR1 and CDR2 from the germline V gene are SGHRS and YFSETQ. The CDR3 is made up of 14 amino acids. This CDR3 is CASSWGQGPYEQYF. In DNA, the CDR3 is TGCGCCAGCAGCTGGGGACAGGGTCCCTACGAGCAGTACTTC. Drawing the rest from reference TRBV5-1 and TRBJ2-7, the complete variable domain is KAGVTQTPRYLIKTRGQQVTLSCSPISGHRSVSWYQQTPGQGLQFLFEYFSETQRNKGNFPGRFSGRQFSNSRSEMNVSTLELGDSALYLCASSWGQGPYEQYFGPGTRLTVT.

The V call is TRBV18, the J call TRBJ1-5; 7 positions agree with TRBD1. Looked up from germline, CDR1 is KGHSH and CDR2 is LQKENI. The trim removed 2 bases at V and 8 bases at J, leaving 6 bases unmatched. The CDR3 is made up of 14 amino acids. Here the CDR3 reads CASSPAGGGEPQHF. CDR3 in DNA: TGTGCCAGCTCACCAGCAGGGGGTGGTGAGCCCCAGCATTTT.

The rearrangement links TRBV11-1 to TRBJ2-4; a weak D match, TRBD2 (6 bases). The V and J ends lost 1 base and 3 bases respectively, with 7 bases between them. In germline, CDR1 is SGHAT, CDR2 FQDESV (reference sequence). The CDR3 contains 14 residues. CDR3 in DNA: TGTGCCAGCAGCTTAGGGGGAGGCAAAAACATTCAGTACTTC. Protein: CASSLGGGKNIQYF.

V gene TRBV2 combines with J gene TRBJ2-2; D is perhaps TRBD1 (6 bases). Per germline, CDR1 SNHLY and CDR2 FYNNEI. This CDR3 comprises 16 residues. V shed 6 bases and J shed 3 bases, with 17 bases lying between them. The CDR3, as DNA: TGTGCCAGCAGGGTCACAGGGAAGGATGACACCGGGGAGCTGTTTTTT. The encoded protein is CASRVTGKDDTGELFF.

The chain couples TRBV7-3 to TRBJ2-1; 9 positions agree with TRBD2. In germline, CDR1 is SGHTA, CDR2 FQGTGA. The trim removed 0 bases at V and 7 bases at J, leaving 7 bases unmatched. The length of the CDR3 is 16 residues. The DNA of the CDR3 is TGTGCCAGCAGCTTAACCTCTCCTAGCGGGAATAATGAGCAGTTCTTC. Encoded protein: CASSLTSPSGNNEQFF.

The gene calls are TRBV27 and TRBJ1-1; D gene unclear. Germline V gene lookup returns CDR1 MNHEY and CDR2 SMNVEV (reference sequence). The CDR3 is 14 amino acids. Trimming removed 3 bases from V and 2 bases from J, with 10 bases in between. CDR3 amino acids: CASSFGVPNTEAFF. The DNA of the CDR3 is TGTGCCAGCAGTTTCGGGGTTCCCAACACTGAAGCTTTCTTT.

The rearrangement uses TRBV6-5 and TRBJ2-7, with 10 bases matching TRBD1. CDR3 size: 15 residues. With V trimmed by 3 bases and J by 5 bases, 7 bases remained unmatched. The germline CDR1 and CDR2 sequences are MNHEY and SVGAGI. The CDR3 here is CASSYFSTGGNEQYF. CDR3 nucleotide sequence: TGTGCCAGCAGTTATTTTTCGACAGGGGGCAACGAGCAGTACTTC.

On this clone: The junction does not match germline at one end; this may be a read error. The gene calls are TRBV6-1 and TRBJ2-2; 10 bases are shared with TRBD2. The CDR3 length is 15 residues. Germline V gives CDR1 MNHNS, CDR2 SASEGT. The CDR3 spells CASSEAGGPIGELFF. In DNA, the CDR3 is TGTGCCAGCAGCGAAGCGGGGGGGCCAATCGGGGAGCTGTTTTTT.

V gene TRBV7-9 combines with J gene TRBJ1-1; D not certain. This CDR3 has 14 amino acids. V gave up 2 bases and J gave up 2 bases, with 9 bases separating them. Germline V lookup: CDR1 SEHNR, CDR2 FQNEAQ (reference sequence). The DNA of the CDR3 is TGTGCCAGCAGCTTAAGAAACAGAAACACTGAAGCTTTCTTT. Translation gives CASSLRNRNTEAFF.

The rearrangement links TRBV19 to TRBJ2-3; 11 bases are a match to TRBD2. This CDR3 comprises 17 residues. Trimming cost V 4 bases and J 1 base; bases outside gene matches: 7. Germline CDR1 is LNHDA and CDR2 is SQIVND (reference sequence). The CDR3 sequence is CASSTGRGLAGTDTQYF. For the CDR3, the DNA is TGTGCCAGTAGTACGGGTCGGGGACTAGCGGGCACAGATACGCAGTATTTT.

This chain connects TRBV9 to TRBJ1-1, with D maybe TRBD1 (5 bases). CDR3 length equals 17 residues. V shed 2 bases and J shed 0 bases, with 17 bases lying between them. Germline values: CDR1 SGDLS, CDR2 YYNGEE. The CDR3 here is CASSVDTPGGVNTEAFF. The CDR3 DNA sequence: TGTGCCAGCAGCGTGGACACACCCGGTGGGGTGAACACTGAAGCTTTCTTT. Supplemented by reference TRBV9 and TRBJ1-1, the full variable domain reads DSGVTQTPKHLITATGQRVTLRCSPRSGDLSVYWYQQSLDQGLQFLIQYYNGEERAKGNILERFSAQQFPDLHSELNLSSLELGDSALYFCASSVDTPGGVNTEAFFGQGTRLTVV.

CDR3 sequence: CASTGESSYNEQFF. CDR3 in DNA: TGTGCTAGTACGGGGGAGAGCTCCTACAATGAGCAGTTCTTC. This chain uses TRBV12-5 with TRBJ2-1; TRBD2 might be the D (6 bases). V was cut by 8 bases and J by 0 bases, with 11 bases left in between. The germline V gene encodes CDR1 LGHNT and CDR2 FRNRAP. The CDR3 contains 14 residues.

V is TRBV19 and J is TRBJ2-2; 8 bases line up with TRBD2. J was trimmed by 1 base and V by 7 bases; bases with no gene match: 8. CDR3 size: 16 residues. Per germline, CDR1 LNHDA and CDR2 SQIVND (reference sequence). DNA of the CDR3: TGTGCCAGTACCATTTCTAGCGGGCGGAACACCGGGGAGCTGTTTTTT. It specifies CASTISSGRNTGELFF.

This clone was counted once. This chain uses TRBV7-9 with TRBJ2-2, with D possibly matching TRBD2 (6 bases). This CDR3 spans 14 amino acids. Trimming took 7 bases from V and 0 from J, leaving 9 bases between them. Germline V gene data show CDR1 as SEHNR and CDR2 as FQNEAQ (reference sequence). DNA of the CDR3: TGTGCCAGCATGGCGGGACCGAACACCGGGGAGCTGTTTTTT. It codes for CASMAGPNTGELFF.

This chain uses TRBV5-1 with TRBJ2-5, with TRBD1 matching 8 bases. Trimming at V came to 3 bases and at J to 0 bases, leaving 7 bases not matched to a gene. Germline V gene data show CDR1 as SGHRS and CDR2 as YFSETQ. This CDR3 is built from 16 residues. CDR3 nucleotides: TGCGCCAGCAGCTGGGGGCGGACAGGGAACCAAGAGACCCAGTACTTC. Protein sequence: CASSWGRTGNQETQYF.

The CDR3 DNA sequence: TGTGCCAGCAGTTCCCCTAATGAGCAGTTCTTC. Protein sequence: CASSSPNEQFF. The rearrangement links TRBV6-5 to TRBJ2-1; D is unclear. The CDR3 is made up of 11 amino acids. Trimming removed 4 bases at V and 7 bases at J, with 5 bases between. Germline V lookup: CDR1 MNHEY, CDR2 SVGAGI.

This clone was recorded only once. This chain connects TRBV2 to TRBJ1-5, with TRBD1 matching over 10 bases. This CDR3 has 15 residues. Germline values: CDR1 SNHLY, CDR2 FYNNEI. J was trimmed by 6 bases and V by 6 bases; bases with no gene match: 8. CDR3 protein: CASSDRTGGLQPQHF. CDR3 sequence (DNA): TGTGCCAGCAGCGACAGGACAGGGGGTCTTCAGCCCCAGCATTTT.

V usage is TRBV5-4 and J usage is TRBJ1-1; no reliable D call. The V end was cut by 0 bases, the J end by 5 bases, with 11 bases between. The CDR3 has 14 residues. The germline CDR1 and CDR2 sequences are SGHNT and YYREEE (reference sequence). This CDR3 reads CASSLGGGKTEAFF. CDR3 DNA sequence: TGTGCCAGCAGCTTGGGGGGAGGGAAAACTGAAGCTTTCTTT.